Below are 15 T cell receptor beta chains sequenced from a single sample in a study of sequential checkpoint blockade in melanoma. Clones were sequenced by immunoSEQ multiplex PCR, and TCRdb holds only the in-frame ones, with some missing. The repertoire has about 37,000 clones, over 30% of them found once; the top ten carry about 1.6%. Treatment here: randomized to nivolumab then ipilimumab (arm A) or the reverse (arm B). The specimen was tumor tissue (inferred from file names), collected from a patient given nivolumab and ipilimumab in sequence. All receptors come from a human donor with melanoma.

This clone has just one count. This chain joins TRBV30 and TRBJ2-1; D remains unclear. The CDR3 length is 11 residues. The germline gives CDR1 GTSNPN, CDR2 SVGIG (reference sequence). The V end lost 2 bases, the J end lost 5 bases, and 4 bases lay between the germline ends. The CDR3 DNA reads TGTGCCTGGAGTCGCGACAATGAGCAGTTCTTC. It is translated as CAWSRDNEQFF.

This clone was seen a few times. V gene TRBV4-1 combines with J gene TRBJ1-5; 9 bases match TRBD1. The junction had 9 bases not matched to a gene; V was cut back by 4 bases and J by 5 bases. The germline CDR1 and CDR2 sequences are MGHRA and YSYEKL. The CDR3 spans 16 residues. CDR3 protein: CASSPGPGQGDQPQHF. CDR3 DNA: TGCGCCAGCAGCCCGGGCCCGGGACAGGGAGATCAGCCCCAGCATTTT.

This clone was picked up one time. The gene calls are TRBV5-1 and TRBJ1-5, with a weak D call TRBD1 (5 bases). In germline, CDR1 is SGHRS, CDR2 YFSETQ. The CDR3 has 18 amino acids. V was shortened by 4 bases and J by 0 bases, with 20 bases between the two germline ends. CDR3 nucleotide sequence: TGCGCCAGCAGCCCACAAACCGACAGTTTGTATAGCAATCAGCCCCAGCATTTT. This sequence encodes CASSPQTDSLYSNQPQHF.

The gene calls are TRBV19 and TRBJ1-2; D is perhaps TRBD1 (5 bases). The CDR3 loop spans 13 amino acids. Germline lookup yields CDR1 LNHDA and CDR2 SQIVND (reference sequence). Trimming cost V 3 bases and J 4 bases, with 9 bases left between them. CDR3 protein: CASSIGRAYGYTF. CDR3 coding DNA: TGTGCCAGTAGTATTGGCAGGGCCTATGGCTACACCTTC.

This clone was detected only a few times. The chain carries TRBV6-8 and TRBJ2-7; no clear D gene. V dropped 4 bases and J dropped 4 bases, with 11 bases sitting between them. CDR1 and CDR2 from the germline V gene are MNHGY and SAAAGT. CDR3 length equals 13 residues. The CDR3 nucleotides read TGTGCCAGCAGTTCCTTCTCTAAGTACGAGCAGTACTTC. Translating gives CASSSFSKYEQYF.

CDR3 protein: CASSLGQGRTYNEQFF. CDR3 in DNA: TGTGCCAGCAGCTTAGGACAGGGACGGACCTACAATGAGCAGTTCTTC. The gene calls are TRBV7-6 and TRBJ2-1; TRBD1 matches 7 bases. Germline V gene sequence: CDR1 SGHVS, CDR2 FNYEAQ. The trim removed 1 base at V and 2 bases at J, leaving 5 bases unmatched. This CDR3 comprises 16 residues.

The chain combines TRBV10-2 with TRBJ2-1, with a weak D call TRBD2 (6 bases). Per germline, CDR1 WSHSY and CDR2 SAAADI. This CDR3 has 15 residues. Trimming pared 3 bases from V and 9 bases from J, leaving 18 bases between. The CDR3 region has the DNA TGCGCCAGCAGTGACCCGGCTACACCCGGGGGTGAGCAGTTCTTC. Residues: CASSDPATPGGEQFF.

The V and J genes are TRBV19 and TRBJ2-1; possibly TRBD1 for D (5 bases). The V gene lost 3 bases and the J gene lost 8 bases, with 17 bases spanning the gap. The CDR3 has 15 residues. Germline V gene sequence: CDR1 LNHDA, CDR2 SQIVND (reference sequence). The CDR3 DNA sequence: TGTGCCAGTAGTATCCTCCAGGGTGTGGTGGATGAGCAGTTCTTC. Translation: CASSILQGVVDEQFF.

The chain's CDR3 is CASSLAGLAPYEQYF. DNA for the CDR3: TGCGCCAGCAGCTTGGCAGGACTAGCGCCCTACGAGCAGTACTTC. V gene TRBV5-1 combines with J gene TRBJ2-7, with 9 positions matching TRBD2. The V gene end was trimmed by 0 bases and the J gene end by 2 bases; junction bases not matched to a gene: 3. CDR3 length equals 15 residues. Germline loops: CDR1 SGHRS, CDR2 YFSETQ.

CDR3 sequence: CAISASPGYEQYF. The CDR3 nucleotides are TGTGCCATCAGTGCCAGCCCTGGCTACGAGCAGTACTTC. This chain connects TRBV10-3 to TRBJ2-7; no reliable D call. The germline V gene has CDR1 ENHRY and CDR2 SYGVKD. V gave up 4 bases and J gave up 3 bases, with 10 bases separating them. The CDR3 has 13 residues.

The chain is built from TRBV11-3 and TRBJ2-1, with D maybe TRBD2 (6 bases). Germline V gene lookup returns CDR1 SGHNT and CDR2 YENEEA. Trimming shortened V by 3 bases and J by 0 bases, and 6 bases separated the two germline ends. This CDR3 has 14 amino acids. The CDR3 region is CASSLTSSYNEQFF. The DNA of the CDR3 is TGTGCCAGCAGCTTGACTAGCTCCTACAATGAGCAGTTCTTC.

The chain joins TRBV5-1 to TRBJ2-7, with 14 bases that match TRBD2. The junction had 10 bases not matched to a gene; V was cut back by 0 bases and J by 2 bases. The CDR3 sequence is 19 residues long. Germline assignment: CDR1 SGHRS and CDR2 YFSETQ. The CDR3 is CASSLVGLAGAQPPYEQYF. Written as DNA, the CDR3 is TGCGCCAGCAGCTTGGTGGGACTAGCGGGAGCCCAACCCCCCTACGAGCAGTACTTC.

In its sample, this clone was seen many times. The J gene is TRBJ1-1, the V gene TRBV11-3; TRBD1 is a possible D gene (6 bases). From germline, CDR1 is SGHNT and CDR2 YENEEA. This CDR3 has 15 residues. V was trimmed by 3 bases and J by 0 bases, leaving 11 bases between them. The DNA of the CDR3 is TGTGCCAGCAGCTTCAGGGGTGAATTGAACACTGAAGCTTTCTTT. The encoded protein is CASSFRGELNTEAFF.

This clone was counted between two and nine times. V usage is TRBV5-1 and J usage is TRBJ2-7; TRBD1 matches 7 bases. Germline assignment: CDR1 SGHRS and CDR2 YFSETQ. With V trimmed by 4 bases and J by 2 bases, 6 bases remained unmatched. The CDR3 consists of 14 residues. The chain's CDR3 is CASSVQGETYEQYF. The CDR3 nucleotides are TGCGCCAGCAGCGTCCAGGGGGAGACCTACGAGCAGTACTTC.

This clone was counted between two and nine times. The V and J genes are TRBV9 and TRBJ2-3; 7 bases align to TRBD2. The CDR3 is 18 amino acids. V lost 3 bases to trimming and J lost 1 base; unmatched junction nucleotides: 14. Germline V gene lookup returns CDR1 SGDLS and CDR2 YYNGEE. The CDR3 sequence is CASSADTRASGGTDTQYF. The CDR3 DNA reads as TGTGCCAGCAGCGCAGATACCCGGGCTAGCGGAGGCACAGATACGCAGTATTTT.